One sample yielded the 30 T cell receptor beta chains listed below, sequenced in a study of shared clonotypes between healthy human individuals. The method was immunoSEQ multiplex PCR; TCRdb's version includes in-frame clones alone and lacks a portion of them. The sample has around 1.9 million clones, 85% to 95% seen once; the top ten hold 1.7%. The naive CD8 subset, CD45RO-negative cells positively selected for CCR7, excluded terminally differentiated effector memory CD45RA+ cells. The specimen sequenced was naive CD8+ T cells from PBMCs. The receptors were gathered from a man younger than 30 in good health. Some clones in this sample may be carry-over from other donors' samples.

The chain has TRBV27 and TRBJ2-1, with 7 bases that match TRBD2. V was clipped by 1 base and J by 10 bases; unmatched bases: 13. Germline V CDR1 and CDR2: MNHEY, SMNVEV (reference sequence). The CDR3 is 16 residues long. The CDR3 bases are TGTGCCAGCAGTTTATTAGGTATTGTTGCGGGAGTGGAGCAGTTCTTC. This encodes CASSLLGIVAGVEQFF.

The CDR3 DNA is TGTGCCAGCAGTGAATTCCTCCCTAGAACCCCCTACGAGCAGTACTTC. It encodes CASSEFLPRTPYEQYF. The chain has TRBV6-1 and TRBJ2-7, with D unclear. Trimming took 2 bases from V and 2 from J, leaving 16 bases between them. CDR3 length: 16 amino acids. In germline, CDR1 is MNHNS, CDR2 SASEGT.

This clone was detected only once. The chain joins TRBV19 to TRBJ2-5, with a weak D call TRBD1 (5 bases). The V gene lost 3 bases and the J gene lost 4 bases, with 18 bases spanning the gap. CDR1 is LNHDA and CDR2 is SQIVND in the germline V gene (reference sequence). CDR3 length: 16 amino acids. CDR3 sequence: CASSIFYRPHGETQYF. DNA for the CDR3: TGTGCCAGTAGTATTTTCTACAGGCCCCACGGAGAGACCCAGTACTTC.

This chain connects TRBV6-1 to TRBJ2-2, with a tentative D call TRBD1 (6 bases). In germline, CDR1 is MNHNS, CDR2 SASEGT. The CDR3 totals 15 residues. V dropped 3 bases and J dropped 4 bases, with 12 bases sitting between them. The CDR3 sequence: CASSDRGVATGELFF. CDR3 nucleotides: TGTGCCAGCAGTGACAGGGGAGTTGCCACCGGGGAGCTGTTTTTT.

The chain carries TRBV6-1 and TRBJ2-4, with a tentative D call TRBD2 (6 bases). CDR3 size: 16 residues. Trimming stripped 2 bases from V and 3 bases from J, with 14 bases between. CDR1 is MNHNS, CDR2 SASEGT, per germline. CDR3 nucleotide sequence: TGTGCCAGCAGTGAATGGGTGACTAGTGGCAAAAACATTCAGTACTTC. The encoded protein is CASSEWVTSGKNIQYF.

This clone occurred once. The chain employs TRBV5-5 and TRBJ1-5, with a weak D call TRBD1 (5 bases). CDR1 and CDR2 (germline): SGHKS, YYEKEE (reference sequence). V lost 4 bases and J lost 3, with 11 bases in between. This CDR3 is built from 14 residues. The CDR3 coding sequence is TGTGCCAGCAGCGCCTGGGACTTCAATCAGCCCCAGCATTTT. This gives the protein CASSAWDFNQPQHF.

V and J are TRBV9 and TRBJ2-1; D ambiguous. Trimming stripped 3 bases from V and 9 bases from J, with 10 bases between. Germline V gives CDR1 SGDLS, CDR2 YYNGEE. This CDR3 is built from 12 residues. CDR3: CASSDYRAEQFF. The CDR3 DNA is TGTGCCAGCAGCGATTATAGGGCTGAGCAGTTCTTC. Full variable domain (rest looked up from reference TRBV9 and TRBJ2-1): DSGVTQTPKHLITATGQRVTLRCSPRSGDLSVYWYQQSLDQGLQFLIQYYNGEERAKGNILERFSAQQFPDLHSELNLSSLELGDSALYFCASSDYRAEQFFGPGTRLTVL.

V gene TRBV29-1 combines with J gene TRBJ1-2, with D maybe TRBD1 (6 bases). Germline assignment: CDR1 SQVTM and CDR2 ANQGSEA. The CDR3 runs 20 residues. Trimming cost V 6 bases and J 4 bases, with 36 bases left between them. In DNA, the CDR3 is TGCAGCGTAGCCACAAATGGACCGGGGGCAGAGGGTGCCCTAATCTATGGCTACACCTTC. Translating it yields CSVATNGPGAEGALIYGYTF. The full variable domain, rest sourced from reference TRBV29-1 and TRBJ1-2, is SAVISQKPSRDICQRGTSLTIQCQVDSQVTMMFWYRQQPGQSLTLIATANQGSEATYESGFVIDKFPISRPNLTFSTLTVSNMSPEDSSIYLCSVATNGPGAEGALIYGYTFGSGTRLTVV.

A few counts support this clone. Other DNA sequences in this specimen translate into the identical CDR3. This sequence joins TRBV27 and TRBJ2-7; either TRBD1 or TRBD2 may supply D (5 bases each). The CDR3 is 15 amino acids. Germline CDR1 and CDR2: MNHEY and SMNVEV (reference sequence). V lost 3 bases and J 0 bases, leaving 12 bases between the germline ends. CDR3 nucleotides: TGTGCCAGCAGTTTTCTTGGGACGGGCTCCTACGAGCAGTACTTC. This sequence encodes CASSFLGTGSYEQYF.

The chain links TRBV27 to TRBJ2-7; D perhaps matches TRBD1 (5 bases). Trimming removed 2 bases at V and 6 bases at J, with 14 bases between. CDR1 is MNHEY and CDR2 is SMNVEV in the germline V gene (reference sequence). The length of the CDR3 is 14 residues. The DNA of the CDR3 is TGTGCCAGCAGTTTAAGGGCAGGGCTCCTCGAGCAGTACTTC. As protein: CASSLRAGLLEQYF.

The V call is TRBV2, the J call TRBJ2-7; D is unclear. Germline V CDR1 and CDR2: SNHLY, FYNNEI. This CDR3 comprises 14 residues. V shed 4 bases and J shed 0 bases, with 10 bases lying between them. CDR3 coding DNA: TGTGCCAGCAGTGCCCCAGCTAACTCCTACGAGCAGTACTTC. As protein: CASSAPANSYEQYF.

This chain uses TRBV6-5 with TRBJ2-7; D remains ambiguous. Trimming stripped 9 bases from V and 5 bases from J, with 8 bases between. Germline V gene sequence: CDR1 MNHEY, CDR2 SVGAGI. The length of the CDR3 is 10 residues. Written as DNA, the CDR3 is TGTGCCAGTATGACTGACGAGCAGTACTTC. Protein: CASMTDEQYF.

The gene calls are TRBV11-2 and TRBJ2-1; 9 positions match TRBD2. The CDR3 length is 15 residues. The trim removed 5 bases at V and 5 bases at J, leaving 7 bases unmatched. Germline values: CDR1 SGHAT, CDR2 FQNNGV. CDR3: CASSPSGIFHNEQFF. The DNA of the CDR3 is TGTGCCAGCAGCCCTAGCGGGATTTTTCACAATGAGCAGTTCTTC.

V gene TRBV7-9 combines with J gene TRBJ1-1; TRBD1 agrees at 9 bases. Germline values: CDR1 SEHNR, CDR2 FQNEAQ (reference sequence). The trim removed 1 base at V and 1 base at J, leaving 4 bases unmatched. The CDR3 is 16 residues long. CDR3 sequence reads: CASSLGQGVPNTEAFF. The CDR3, as DNA: TGTGCCAGCAGCTTAGGACAGGGGGTACCGAACACTGAAGCTTTCTTT.

This rearrangement joins TRBV6-1 to TRBJ2-1, with D hard to call. The CDR3 totals 17 residues. The germline CDR1 and CDR2 sequences are MNHNS and SASEGT. V was cut by 1 base and J by 0 bases, with 13 bases left in between. The CDR3 DNA reads as TGTGCCAGCAGTGAAGTCACTCTCCGGAGCTCCTACAATGAGCAGTTCTTC. Protein product: CASSEVTLRSSYNEQFF.

This clone was seen only once. This rearrangement joins TRBV27 to TRBJ2-5; TRBD1 aligns across 9 bases. The V gene end was trimmed by 5 bases and the J gene end by 5 bases; junction bases not matched to a gene: 12. The CDR3 is 16 amino acids. The germline gives CDR1 MNHEY, CDR2 SMNVEV (reference sequence). The CDR3 is CASSTDRGPLWETQYF. The CDR3 nucleotides are TGTGCCAGCAGTACGGACAGGGGCCCTCTCTGGGAGACCCAGTACTTC.

The J gene is TRBJ2-3, the V gene TRBV6-6; the match to TRBD2 covers 9 bases. Germline values: CDR1 MNHNY, CDR2 SVGAGI (reference sequence). V lost 2 bases to trimming and J lost 0 bases; unmatched junction nucleotides: 3. The CDR3 contains 16 residues. The CDR3 DNA is TGTGCCAGCAGTTACCTAGCGGGATCTAGCACAGATACGCAGTATTTT. Protein sequence: CASSYLAGSSTDTQYF.

The rearrangement uses TRBV7-3 and TRBJ2-3; TRBD2 matches at 13 bases. Germline CDR1 and CDR2: SGHTA and FQGTGA. V lost 3 bases and J lost 2; bases outside the gene matches: 8. This CDR3 has 18 residues. CDR3 in amino acids: CASSFPAGTSGDTDTQYF. The CDR3 DNA is TGTGCCAGCAGCTTCCCGGCCGGGACTAGCGGGGACACAGATACGCAGTATTTT.

The chain uses TRBV5-5 and TRBJ1-1; D possibly corresponds to TRBD1 (5 bases). The CDR3 spans 16 residues. Between the trimmed V and J ends, which lost 2 bases and 0 bases, there was a span of 14 bases. The germline gives CDR1 SGHKS, CDR2 YYEKEE (reference sequence). The CDR3 region has the DNA TGTGCCAGCAGCTTCCGTTTACAGGACATGAACACTGAAGCTTTCTTT. This codes for CASSFRLQDMNTEAFF.

The chain couples TRBV4-1 to TRBJ1-5; no clear D gene. CDR3 size: 13 residues. Germline values: CDR1 MGHRA, CDR2 YSYEKL. V dropped 1 base and J dropped 6 bases, with 7 bases sitting between them. DNA for the CDR3: TGCGCCAGCAGCCAAGGGGATCTTCAGCCCCAGCATTTT. This sequence encodes CASSQGDLQPQHF.

The chain is built from TRBV5-8 and TRBJ2-5; tentatively, D is TRBD1 (6 bases). With 0 bases removed from V and 5 bases from J, the gap between germline ends came to 14 bases. From germline, CDR1 is SGHTS and CDR2 YDEGEE. CDR3 length equals 15 residues. This chain's CDR3 is CASSLGLGALETQYF. The DNA of the CDR3 is TGTGCCAGCAGCTTGGGCTTGGGGGCGCTTGAGACCCAGTACTTC.

This chain connects TRBV2 to TRBJ2-5; the D gene is possibly TRBD1 (6 bases). The CDR3 has 13 amino acids. Germline V gene data show CDR1 as SNHLY and CDR2 as FYNNEI. Trimming removed 7 bases at V and 4 bases at J, with 13 bases between. The CDR3 bases are TGTGCCAGCACGGAGGTACAGGGAGAGACCCAGTACTTC. This gives the protein CASTEVQGETQYF.

The chain joins TRBV28 to TRBJ2-1; D is possibly TRBD1 (5 bases). The germline gives CDR1 MDHEN, CDR2 SYDVKM. The CDR3 is 14 residues long. Between the trimmed V and J ends, which lost 4 bases and 5 bases, there was a span of 12 bases. The CDR3 bases are TGTGCCAGCAGTTACAGGTCTCTAAACAATGAGCAGTTCTTC. This codes for CASSYRSLNNEQFF.

The chain joins TRBV11-2 to TRBJ1-3, with 8 bases identical to TRBD1. CDR3 length equals 15 residues. Germline V gene data show CDR1 as SGHAT and CDR2 as FQNNGV. V shed 4 bases and J 3 bases; nucleotides not matched to a gene: 5. The chain's CDR3 is CASSYGQGGGNTIYF. The CDR3 DNA is TGTGCCAGCAGCTACGGACAGGGAGGTGGAAACACCATATATTTT. The variable domain in full, with the rest retrieved from reference TRBV11-2 and TRBJ1-3, is EAGVAQSPRYKIIEKRQSVAFWCNPISGHATLYWYQQILGQGPKLLIQFQNNGVVDDSQLPKDRFSAERLKGVDSTLKIQPAKLEDSAVYLCASSYGQGGGNTIYFGEGSWLTVV.

The V gene is TRBV18, the J gene TRBJ2-7; D ambiguous. Per the germline V gene, CDR1 is KGHSH and CDR2 is LQKENI. The CDR3 extends over 15 amino acids. V was pared by 2 bases and J by 1 base, with 12 bases between. CDR3 in amino acids: CASSPSALFSYEQYF. CDR3 nucleotides: TGTGCCAGCTCACCATCAGCACTCTTTTCCTACGAGCAGTACTTC. The complete variable domain, with remaining parts taken from reference TRBV18 and TRBJ2-7, reads NAGVMQNPRHLVRRRGQEARLRCSPMKGHSHVYWYRQLPEEGLKFMVYLQKENIIDESGMPKERFSAEFPKEGPSILRIQQVVRGDSAAYFCASSPSALFSYEQYFGPGTRLTVT.

The chain is built from TRBV27 and TRBJ2-3, with TRBD2 matching 15 bases. CDR3 length: 18 amino acids. The trim removed 6 bases at V and 4 bases at J, leaving 11 bases unmatched. Per the germline V gene, CDR1 is MNHEY and CDR2 is SMNVEV (reference sequence). CDR3 nucleotide sequence: TGTGCCAGCAGCCTAGGACTAGCGGGAGGGCCGTGGGCAGATACGCAGTATTTT. Protein sequence: CASSLGLAGGPWADTQYF.

The chain joins TRBV6-5 to TRBJ1-1, with D tentatively TRBD1 (6 bases). The germline V gene has CDR1 MNHEY and CDR2 SVGAGI. There are 15 residues in the CDR3. Trimming took 5 bases from V and 5 from J, leaving 18 bases between them. CDR3 sequence reads: CASSPSSGGGTEAFF. In DNA form, the CDR3 reads TGTGCCAGCAGTCCCTCGAGCGGAGGGGGAACTGAAGCTTTCTTT.

The chain uses TRBV5-6 and TRBJ2-4, with D possibly called TRBD1 or TRBD2 (5 bases each). CDR3 length: 16 residues. Germline V gives CDR1 SGHDT, CDR2 YYEEEE. The V end was cut by 4 bases, the J end by 6 bases, with 20 bases between. The CDR3 DNA follows: TGTGCCAGCAGCCTTGGGACCGTACAGCAGGGAAACATTCAGTACTTC. It encodes CASSLGTVQQGNIQYF.

This clone came up once. The V call is TRBV9, the J call TRBJ2-3, with 8 bases identical to TRBD2. Germline V gene data show CDR1 as SGDLS and CDR2 as YYNGEE. The CDR3 is 16 amino acids. J gave up 3 bases and V 0 bases, and 6 bases lay outside the gene matches. The CDR3 region has the DNA TGTGCCAGCAGCGTAGCTCACGGGAGGGAGACAGATACGCAGTATTTT. Amino acids: CASSVAHGRETDTQYF.

The J gene is TRBJ2-7, the V gene TRBV6-1; D remains ambiguous. The CDR3 length is 15 residues. Germline loops: CDR1 MNHNS, CDR2 SASEGT. V was pared by 0 bases and J by 2 bases, with 11 bases between. In nucleotides, the CDR3 is TGTGCCAGCAGTGAAGCCTACCGGTCGCCCTACGAGCAGTACTTC. Protein: CASSEAYRSPYEQYF.